These 20 T cell receptor beta chains were all obtained from the same sample, sequenced in a study of glioma-infiltrating T cells. Amplification of TCR alpha and beta CDR3 regions from RNA used iRepertoire nested multiplex PCR. One entry per CDR3 protein results from TCRdb running MiXCR on the multiplex PCR reads. Of fewer than 250,000 distinct CDR3 sequences listed, about 32% are singletons. The sample consisted of glioma tissue, nonneoplastic brain tissue, or PBMCs (not recorded which). The receptor source for this set is a human donor with low-grade glioma or glioblastoma, undergoing nonglioma brain surgery, or in good health (not recorded which).

This clonotype occurred many times. The chain is built from TRBV10-3 and TRBJ2-3; no reliable D call. Between the trimmed V and J ends, which lost 10 bases and 3 bases, there was a span of 11 bases. Germline values: CDR1 ENHRY, CDR2 SYGVKD. The CDR3 consists of 12 residues. Written as DNA, the CDR3 is TGTGCCACTCAAAAAGGGACAGATACGCAGTATTTT. Encoded protein: CATQKGTDTQYF.

The chain employs TRBV11-2 and TRBJ1-5; D not certain. V gave up 1 base and J gave up 4 bases, with 5 bases separating them. In germline, CDR1 is SGHAT, CDR2 FQNNGV. The CDR3 runs to 13 residues. The CDR3 DNA sequence: TGTGCCAGCAGCTTAGGGCGAAATCAGCCCCAGCATTTT. The encoded protein is CASSLGRNQPQHF.

J is TRBJ2-7 and V is TRBV6-2 or TRBV6-3, with D possibly matching TRBD2 (6 bases). The CDR3 has 15 amino acids. Trimming stripped 5 bases from V and 3 bases from J, with 17 bases between. Germline CDR1 and CDR2: MNHEY and SVGEGT. Written as DNA, the CDR3 is TGTGCCAGCAGTATCGTGGTAGCGGCGGGCTACGAGCAGTACTTC. Translated: CASSIVVAAGYEQYF.

This clonotype was counted many times. The chain is built from TRBV7-2 and TRBJ2-7, with TRBD2 matching 10 bases. The germline CDR1 and CDR2 sequences are SGHTA and FQGNSA. There are 15 residues in the CDR3. Trimming at V came to 4 bases and at J to 4 bases, leaving 7 bases not matched to a gene. The CDR3 sequence is CASSSDLAGAYEQYF. The CDR3 DNA is TGTGCCAGCAGCTCCGACCTAGCGGGAGCTTACGAGCAGTACTTC.

This clonotype turned up a few times. CDR3 bases: TGTGCCAGCAGCTTAGAGACTAGCGGGCGTACTAGCACAGATACGCAGTATTTT. Translated, it gives CASSLETSGRTSTDTQYF. The gene calls are TRBV7-8 and TRBJ2-3, with 10 bases aligning to TRBD2. The V gene end was trimmed by 1 base and the J gene end by 0 bases; junction bases not matched to a gene: 7. Germline V lookup: CDR1 SGHVS, CDR2 FQNEAQ. The CDR3 is 18 residues long.

This clonotype was seen ten or more times. The gene calls are TRBV27 and TRBJ2-6; D not certain. Germline CDR1 reads MNHEY; CDR2 reads SMNVEV (reference sequence). This CDR3 has 16 residues. V was pared by 3 bases and J by 0 bases, with 9 bases between. CDR3 sequence (DNA): TGTGCCAGCAGTTTTACCCGGAGCTCTGGGGCCAACGTCCTGACTTTC. Its protein product is CASSFTRSSGANVLTF.

Worth noting for this clonotype: It may be a read error: a sequence one base away is much more abundant. The chain employs TRBV28 and TRBJ2-6; 11 positions match TRBD1. The CDR3 spans 18 residues. Germline V lookup: CDR1 MDHEN, CDR2 SYDVKM. The trim removed 5 bases at V and 1 base at J, leaving 7 bases unmatched. The CDR3 DNA is TGTGCCAGCAGTGTCCTCGGGACAGGGGGGTCTGGGGCCAACGTCCTGACTTTC. The encoded protein is CASSVLGTGGSGANVLTF.

This clonotype was observed at least ten times. The chain carries TRBV7-2 and TRBJ2-3; weak D call: TRBD2 (5 bases). The germline CDR1 and CDR2 sequences are SGHTA and FQGNSA. Between the trimmed V and J ends, which lost 4 bases and 0 bases, there was a span of 11 bases. The CDR3 totals 15 residues. The CDR3 DNA is TGTGCCAGCAGCTGGAGGTCCCCTAGCACAGATACGCAGTATTTT. Translation: CASSWRSPSTDTQYF.

The V call is TRBV4-2, the J call TRBJ2-7; the D gene is possibly TRBD1 (5 bases). V was trimmed by 5 bases and J by 2 bases, leaving 13 bases between them. The CDR3 is made up of 14 amino acids. Germline V lookup: CDR1 LGHNA, CDR2 YNFKEQ. The CDR3 is CASSSQDPTYEQYF. The CDR3 nucleotides are TGTGCCAGCAGCTCACAGGACCCCACCTACGAGCAGTACTTC.

The chain carries TRBV12-3 or TRBV12-4 and TRBJ2-7, with TRBD1 matching 10 bases. After removal of 3 bases from V and 10 bases from J, the junction contained 9 bases not matched to a gene. The CDR3 spans 14 residues. The DNA of the CDR3 is TGTGCCAGCAGTTTCATCCCGGGACAGGGGAATCAGTACTTC. Its protein is CASSFIPGQGNQYF.

This clonotype appeared many times. The chain is built from TRBV29-1 and TRBJ1-2; TRBD1 matches at 8 bases. The CDR3 spans 11 residues. Losses at the gene ends were 6 bases for V and 8 bases for J; bases not matched to a gene: 5. Looked up from germline, CDR1 is SQVTM and CDR2 is ANQGSEA. CDR3 sequence reads: CSVDRDRGYTF. CDR3 coding DNA: TGCAGCGTGGACAGGGACCGAGGCTACACCTTC.

This clonotype was counted once. This chain connects TRBV4-1 to TRBJ2-3; 8 nucleotides align to TRBD2. Germline V CDR1 and CDR2: MGHRA, YSYEKL. Unmatched junction bases numbered 10, after V lost 9 bases and J lost 5 bases. There are 14 residues in the CDR3. The CDR3 sequence: CASRLGAGGDTQYF. The CDR3 bases are TGCGCCAGTAGACTAGGGGCGGGGGGAGATACGCAGTATTTT.

V usage is TRBV3-1 and J usage is TRBJ2-1, with 8 positions matching TRBD2. There are 17 residues in the CDR3. Germline V gene data show CDR1 as LGHDT and CDR2 as YNNKEL (reference sequence). V gave up 0 bases and J gave up 7 bases; unmatched junction bases: 11. The CDR3, as DNA: TGTGCCAGCAGCCAAGATCTGCGGAGCGGGAGTGGAAATGAGCAGTTCTTC. Translating gives CASSQDLRSGSGNEQFF.

This clonotype occurred a few times. V and J are TRBV7-2 and TRBJ2-7; 7 bases agree with TRBD2. Germline V gene lookup returns CDR1 SGHTA and CDR2 FQGNSA. The CDR3 spans 15 residues. J gave up 4 bases and V 5 bases, and 11 bases lay outside the gene matches. The CDR3 is CASSGEAGWLYEQYF. The CDR3 region has the DNA TGTGCCAGCAGCGGGGAAGCGGGATGGTTGTACGAGCAGTACTTC.

This clonotype was counted only a few times. This chain links TRBV18 with TRBJ2-7; 10 bases align to TRBD2. Germline lookup yields CDR1 KGHSH and CDR2 LQKENI. Trimming at V came to 5 bases and at J to 6 bases, leaving 16 bases not matched to a gene. The CDR3 spans 17 residues. The CDR3 spells CASSSQGKASGSGEQYF. CDR3 in DNA: TGTGCCAGCTCATCCCAGGGGAAGGCTAGCGGGAGTGGCGAGCAGTACTTC.

This clonotype was found many times. V is TRBV25-1 and J is TRBJ2-7, with TRBD1 matching 7 bases. The CDR3 loop spans 14 amino acids. The J segment lost 1 base and the V segment lost 3 bases, leaving 3 bases of the junction unmatched. Germline CDR1 MGHDK, CDR2 SYGVNS. The CDR3 bases are TGTGCCAGCAGTGACCCGGGACAGTCCTACGAGCAGTACTTC. Its translation is CASSDPGQSYEQYF.

This clonotype was counted once. This may be a read error, as it is one base from a much larger clone. The chain combines TRBV4-1 with TRBJ2-6, with D maybe TRBD1 (6 bases). From germline, CDR1 is MGHRA and CDR2 YSYEKL. CDR3 size: 15 residues. The CDR3 DNA reads as TGCGCCAGCAGCGCGACAGGCTCTGGGGCCAACTTCCTGACTTTC. Translated: CASSATGSGANFLTF.

The chain employs TRBV7-2 and TRBJ2-3; D possibly uses TRBD1 or TRBD2 (5 bases each). The germline V and J ends were trimmed by 0 bases and 14 bases, with 18 bases remaining between them. Germline lookup yields CDR1 SGHTA and CDR2 FQGNSA. The CDR3 consists of 14 residues. CDR3: CASSLARGTDTWYF. CDR3 DNA: TGTGCCAGCAGCTTAGCCCGGGGCACAGATACGTGGTATTTT.

Note on this clonotype: A much larger clone is a single base away; this may be a read error. The V gene is TRBV29-1, the J gene TRBJ2-7, with D unresolved. With 4 bases removed from V and 3 bases from J, the gap between germline ends came to 10 bases. There are 12 residues in the CDR3. From germline, CDR1 is SQVTM and CDR2 ANQGSEA. The CDR3 sequence: CSVGSQNYEQYF. The CDR3 bases are TGCAGCGTTGGCTCCCAAAACTACGAGCAGTACTTC.

The V and J genes are TRBV29-1 and TRBJ2-7, with 12 bases matching TRBD2. Germline CDR1 reads SQVTM; CDR2 reads ANQGSEA. V gave up 4 bases and J gave up 4 bases; unmatched junction bases: 14. The CDR3 sequence is 17 residues long. The CDR3 DNA follows: TGCAGCGTTGGGAATCCCTCTAGCGGGAGGGAAGGGTACGAGCAGTACTTC. It encodes CSVGNPSSGREGYEQYF.